Presented here are 22 T cell receptor beta chains from one specimen sequenced in a study of shared clonotypes between healthy human individuals. Sequencing was performed with immunoSEQ multiplex PCR; in TCRdb, only in-frame clones are kept and a portion is missing. The sample carries millions of clones, 85% to 95% recorded once. Material: naive CD4+ T cells sorted from blood. The subset was: CD45RA+ positively selected. The receptors originated from a man aged 18 to 29 in good health.

With respect to this clone: The junction departs from germline at one end; a sequencing error may be responsible. J is TRBJ2-3 and V is TRBV9; perhaps TRBD2 as D (6 bases). CDR1 and CDR2 (germline): SGDLS, YYNGEE. This CDR3 contains 14 residues. The CDR3 is CASSAEGSSGFLDF. CDR3 sequence (DNA): TGTGCCAGCAGCGCCGAAGGTAGCAGCGGGTTTCTAGATTTT.

The rearrangement links TRBV4-2 to TRBJ1-1; D perhaps matches TRBD1 (5 bases). Trimming removed 4 bases at V and 4 bases at J, with 13 bases between. CDR3 length: 14 amino acids. Germline CDR1 LGHNA, CDR2 YNFKEQ. CDR3 in amino acids: CASSPRVGGTEAFF. The CDR3 DNA reads TGTGCCAGCAGCCCCAGGGTCGGGGGCACTGAAGCTTTCTTT.

The CDR3: CAIKNPRSGTPNTGELFF. DNA for the CDR3: TGTGCCATCAAAAACCCGAGATCCGGGACACCCAACACCGGGGAGCTGTTTTTT. This rearrangement joins TRBV10-3 to TRBJ2-2; D possibly corresponds to TRBD1 (6 bases). The CDR3 consists of 18 residues. V was pared by 7 bases and J by 2 bases, with 23 bases between. Germline CDR1 ENHRY, CDR2 SYGVKD.

This clone was detected only once. The chain couples TRBV5-1 to TRBJ2-2, with D tentatively TRBD2 (5 bases). The length of the CDR3 is 15 residues. In germline, CDR1 is SGHRS, CDR2 YFSETQ. Trimming shortened V by 3 bases and J by 6 bases, and 15 bases separated the two germline ends. The DNA of the CDR3 is TGCGCCAGCAGCTACAGCGGCCGAGAATCCGGGGAGCTGTTTTTT. This encodes CASSYSGRESGELFF.

As concerns this clone: Other DNA sequences of this sample code for an identical CDR3. This chain uses TRBV6-5 with TRBJ2-2; D is unresolved. The V end lost 6 bases, the J end lost 1 base, and 3 bases lay between the germline ends. The CDR3 runs to 12 residues. Germline V gives CDR1 MNHEY, CDR2 SVGAGI. DNA of the CDR3: TGTGCCAGCAGCAAGAACACCGGGGAGCTGTTTTTT. This sequence encodes CASSKNTGELFF.

The J gene is TRBJ2-5, the V gene TRBV4-1; no firm D call. Germline lookup yields CDR1 MGHRA and CDR2 YSYEKL. The CDR3 covers 14 residues. Between the trimmed V and J ends, which lost 0 bases and 4 bases, there was a span of 9 bases. This CDR3 reads CASSQDRARETQYF. DNA of the CDR3: TGCGCCAGCAGCCAAGATCGGGCGCGAGAGACCCAGTACTTC.

The genes are TRBV18 and TRBJ1-2, with 7 bases lining up with TRBD1. The CDR3 has 14 residues. Unmatched junction bases numbered 6, after V lost 4 bases and J lost 4 bases. Germline V gene data show CDR1 as KGHSH and CDR2 as LQKENI. CDR3 in DNA: TGTGCCAGCTCACTTGAAGGGGGCGCCTATGGCTACACCTTC. Amino acid sequence: CASSLEGGAYGYTF.

This chain uses TRBV5-4 with TRBJ2-7; the D gene is possibly TRBD1 (6 bases). V was shortened by 4 bases and J by 6 bases, with 23 bases between the two germline ends. CDR3 length: 16 amino acids. Germline CDR1 SGHNT, CDR2 YYREEE (reference sequence). CDR3 in amino acids: CASSTGQRQSLGEQYF. The CDR3 DNA sequence: TGTGCCAGCAGCACCGGACAGAGACAGAGTTTGGGCGAGCAGTACTTC.

The chain uses TRBV7-2 and TRBJ2-7; 11 nucleotides align to TRBD2. Germline-derived CDR1 and CDR2 are SGHTA and FQGNSA. Losses at the gene ends were 3 bases for V and 7 bases for J; bases not matched to a gene: 8. The CDR3 length is 15 residues. In nucleotides, the CDR3 is TGTGCCAGCAGCTTTGTAGCGGGAGGGCCGGAAGAGCAGTACTTC. This gives the protein CASSFVAGGPEEQYF.

The chain uses TRBV7-2 and TRBJ1-3, with D perhaps TRBD1 (6 bases). The V and J ends lost 1 base and 4 bases respectively, with 11 bases between them. This CDR3 is built from 15 residues. Looked up from germline, CDR1 is SGHTA and CDR2 is FQGNSA. CDR3 bases: TGTGCCAGCAGCTTAGTTGGACAGCAGGGAAACACCATATATTTT. This codes for CASSLVGQQGNTIYF.

The gene calls are TRBV4-2 and TRBJ2-1; 9 positions match TRBD2. V lost 0 bases to trimming and J lost 6 bases; unmatched junction nucleotides: 6. This CDR3 has 16 amino acids. Germline CDR1 and CDR2: LGHNA and YNFKEQ. CDR3 region: CASSQEGVAGANEQFF. The CDR3 bases are TGTGCCAGCAGCCAAGAGGGGGTAGCGGGGGCCAATGAGCAGTTCTTC.

The chain carries TRBV7-2 and TRBJ2-7; unclear D gene. V lost 1 base, J lost 2 bases, and 9 bases lay in between. This CDR3 region has 14 residues. Germline V gene lookup returns CDR1 SGHTA and CDR2 FQGNSA. The CDR3: CASSLGPETYEQYF. The CDR3 DNA is TGTGCCAGCAGCTTAGGTCCGGAAACCTACGAGCAGTACTTC.

The chain has TRBV5-1 and TRBJ2-7; 11 nucleotides line up with TRBD2. This CDR3 region has 16 residues. CDR1 and CDR2 (germline): SGHRS, YFSETQ. Unmatched junction bases numbered 13, after V lost 4 bases and J lost 7 bases. The CDR3 is CASSRELAGVGWEQYF. The CDR3 coding sequence is TGCGCCAGCAGCCGGGAACTAGCGGGAGTTGGTTGGGAGCAGTACTTC.

A single count supports this clone. The sample contains more than one DNA sequence encoding this CDR3. The chain has TRBV10-3 and TRBJ2-1; tentative D call: TRBD2 (5 bases). Germline assignment: CDR1 ENHRY and CDR2 SYGVKD. V lost 6 bases, J lost 0 bases, and 12 bases lay in between. This CDR3 has 15 residues. The CDR3 DNA follows: TGTGCCATCAGGGAAAGCGGCAGCTCCTACAATGAGCAGTTCTTC. It encodes CAIRESGSSYNEQFF.

The chain links TRBV2 to TRBJ2-4; D unresolved. Germline-derived CDR1 and CDR2 are SNHLY and FYNNEI. Trimming stripped 7 bases from V and 0 bases from J, with 10 bases between. The CDR3 runs 14 residues. The CDR3 here is CASTDRLAKNIQYF. CDR3 nucleotide sequence: TGTGCCAGCACGGACCGATTAGCCAAAAACATTCAGTACTTC.

This chain uses TRBV5-5 with TRBJ2-4, with D possibly matching TRBD1 (5 bases). The CDR3 is made up of 15 amino acids. The V gene lost 1 base and the J gene lost 7 bases, with 15 bases spanning the gap. CDR1 and CDR2 (germline): SGHKS, YYEKEE (reference sequence). The CDR3 coding sequence is TGTGCCAGCAGCTTGATGATTGCAGGGAAGAACATTCAGTACTTC. Its protein is CASSLMIAGKNIQYF.

This clone has only one observation. The J gene is TRBJ1-2, the V gene TRBV19; D remains unclear. Germline CDR1 LNHDA, CDR2 SQIVND (reference sequence). V was cut by 3 bases and J by 7 bases, with 12 bases left in between. This CDR3 is 13 amino acids long. The CDR3 region is CASSMAERSGYTF. The CDR3 DNA reads as TGTGCCAGTAGTATGGCGGAGAGATCTGGCTACACCTTC.

J is TRBJ1-4 and V is TRBV28; possibly TRBD1 for D (5 bases). The V and J ends lost 4 bases and 6 bases respectively, with 18 bases between them. The germline V gene encodes CDR1 MDHEN and CDR2 SYDVKM. The CDR3 spans 16 residues. For the CDR3, the DNA is TGTGCCAGCAGTTGGGGCGGTAAGGCTGGGTATGAAAAACTGTTTTTT. It encodes CASSWGGKAGYEKLFF. The complete variable domain, with remaining parts taken from reference TRBV28 and TRBJ1-4, reads DVKVTQSSRYLVKRTGEKVFLECVQDMDHENMFWYRQDPGLGLRLIYFSYDVKMKEKGDIPEGYSVSREKKERFSLILESASTNQTSMYLCASSWGGKAGYEKLFFGSGTQLSVL.

The chain couples TRBV29-1 to TRBJ2-7, with 14 bases matching TRBD2. Germline lookup yields CDR1 SQVTM and CDR2 ANQGSEA. The length of the CDR3 is 16 residues. J was trimmed by 1 base and V by 3 bases; bases with no gene match: 5. CDR3 region: CSVEGLAGAPSYEQYF. The DNA for the CDR3 is TGCAGCGTTGAGGGACTAGCGGGAGCGCCGTCCTACGAGCAGTACTTC.

The CDR3 DNA reads TGTGCCGGGGGGCAGGAGATGAACACTGAAGCTTTCTTT. As protein: CAGGQEMNTEAFF. The gene calls are TRBV7-9 and TRBJ1-1, with D possibly being TRBD1 (6 bases). The CDR3 length is 13 residues. Germline CDR1 is SEHNR and CDR2 is FQNEAQ (reference sequence). Between the trimmed V and J ends, which lost 11 bases and 0 bases, there was a span of 13 bases.

This clone was recorded once. The gene calls are TRBV5-1 and TRBJ1-2, with 7 positions matching TRBD1. There are 15 residues in the CDR3. Looked up from germline, CDR1 is SGHRS and CDR2 is YFSETQ. J gave up 7 bases and V 0 bases, and 9 bases lay outside the gene matches. The CDR3 DNA follows: TGCGCCAGCAGCTTGGGGAGGGGGCCGGGGAGTGGCTACACCTTC. Its protein product is CASSLGRGPGSGYTF.

The chain recombines TRBV27 with TRBJ2-3; D might be TRBD2 (6 bases). The germline V and J ends were trimmed by 7 bases and 4 bases, with 12 bases remaining between them. Germline V gene data show CDR1 as MNHEY and CDR2 as SMNVEV (reference sequence). This CDR3 comprises 13 residues. CDR3 region: CASKSTSPDTQYF. CDR3 in DNA: TGTGCCAGCAAGTCCACTAGCCCAGATACGCAGTATTTT.